The TCR beta chain under discussion was sequenced for a study of patients and donors after allogeneic stem cell transplantation. Each CDR3 protein gets one entry after TCRdb re-called the RT-PCR reads with MiXCR. The sample holds some 200,000 distinct CDR3 sequences, 41% seen once. The junction had 19 bases not matched to a gene; V was cut back by 0 bases and J by 6 bases. The CDR3 has 22 residues. Germline loops: CDR1 SGHDN, CDR2 FVKESK. Sequences were obtained from blood, either unsorted or a sorted T cell fraction (not recorded which). This TCR derives from a human donor who was either an allogeneic HSCT recipient or a stem cell or donor lymphocyte infusion donor (not recorded which). It is not recorded whose cells these are; they may come from a transplant donor. The gene calls are TRBV14 and TRBJ2-2; 13 nucleotides match TRBD2. CDR3 protein: CASSQDLSGTSGTLRGPGELFF. The CDR3 region has the DNA TGTGCCAGCAGCCAAGATCTATCAGGGACTAGCGGGACGTTGAGGGGCCCCGGGGAGCTGTTTTTT.